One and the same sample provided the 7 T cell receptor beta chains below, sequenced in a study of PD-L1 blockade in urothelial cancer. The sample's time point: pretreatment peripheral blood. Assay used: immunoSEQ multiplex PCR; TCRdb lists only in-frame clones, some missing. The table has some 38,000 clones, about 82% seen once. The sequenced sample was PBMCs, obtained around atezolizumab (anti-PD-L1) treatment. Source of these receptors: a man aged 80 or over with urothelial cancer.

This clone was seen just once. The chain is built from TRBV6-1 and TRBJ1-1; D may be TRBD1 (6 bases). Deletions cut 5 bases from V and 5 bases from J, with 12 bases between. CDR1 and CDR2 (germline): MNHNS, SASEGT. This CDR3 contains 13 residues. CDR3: CASSLKGVTEAFF. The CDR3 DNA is TGTGCCAGCAGTCTTAAGGGGGTGACTGAAGCTTTCTTT.

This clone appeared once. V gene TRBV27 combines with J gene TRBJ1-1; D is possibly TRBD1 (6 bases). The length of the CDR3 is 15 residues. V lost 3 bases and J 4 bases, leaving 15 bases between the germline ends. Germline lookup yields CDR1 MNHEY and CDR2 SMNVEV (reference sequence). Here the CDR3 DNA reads TGTGCCAGCAGTTTCTCTGGGGGCCTCGGCACTGAAGCTTTCTTT. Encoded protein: CASSFSGGLGTEAFF.

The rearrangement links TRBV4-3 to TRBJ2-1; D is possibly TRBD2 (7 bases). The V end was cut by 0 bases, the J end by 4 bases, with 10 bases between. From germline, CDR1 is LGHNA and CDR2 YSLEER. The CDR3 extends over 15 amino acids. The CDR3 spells CASSQDRGGYNEQFF. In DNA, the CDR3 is TGCGCCAGCAGCCAAGATAGGGGGGGATACAATGAGCAGTTCTTC.

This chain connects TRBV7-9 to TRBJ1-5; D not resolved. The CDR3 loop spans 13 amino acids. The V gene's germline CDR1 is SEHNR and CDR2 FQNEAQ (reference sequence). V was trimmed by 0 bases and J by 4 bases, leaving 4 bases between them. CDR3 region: CASSLALNQPQHF. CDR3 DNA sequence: TGTGCCAGCAGCTTAGCCCTGAATCAGCCCCAGCATTTT.

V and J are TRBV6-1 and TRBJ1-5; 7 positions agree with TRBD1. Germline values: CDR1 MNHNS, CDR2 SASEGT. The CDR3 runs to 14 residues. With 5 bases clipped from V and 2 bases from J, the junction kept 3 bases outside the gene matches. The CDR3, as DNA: TGTGCCAGCAGTCACAGGGGCGGCAATCAGCCCCAGCATTTT. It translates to CASSHRGGNQPQHF.

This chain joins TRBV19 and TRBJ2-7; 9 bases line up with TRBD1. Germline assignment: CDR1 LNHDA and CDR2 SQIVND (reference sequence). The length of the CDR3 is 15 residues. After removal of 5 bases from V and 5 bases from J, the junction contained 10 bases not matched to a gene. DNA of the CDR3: TGTGCCAGTAGTTCCGGGACAGGGTTTCTGAACGAGCAGTACTTC. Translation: CASSSGTGFLNEQYF.

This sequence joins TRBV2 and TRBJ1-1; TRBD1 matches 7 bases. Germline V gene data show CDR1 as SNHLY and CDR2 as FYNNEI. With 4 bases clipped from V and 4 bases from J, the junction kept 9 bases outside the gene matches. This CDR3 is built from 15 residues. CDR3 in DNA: TGTGCCAGCAGTGCCTCTTCCACAGGGGTCACTGAAGCTTTCTTT. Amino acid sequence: CASSASSTGVTEAFF.